The rows below give T cell receptor beta chains drawn from one sample of a study of blood T cell repertoires in COVID-19. TCRdb's copy holds only in-frame clones and misses some; the assay was immunoSEQ multiplex PCR. The sample holds approximately 50,000 clones; more than 70% are singletons and the top ten take about 15%. The sequenced material came from peripheral blood. The receptors here all came from a human donor in a cohort sampled during active COVID-19. Each CDR3 is given with its conserved first and last residue. Each record gives: V gene, clone size, D gene, J gene, CDR3 protein, CDR3 DNA. A D gene is named only where the DNA matches it firmly. Some rows have no size entry. The others give once, few or many, or a class for an expanded clone.

TRBV7-2	NA	NA	TRBJ2-3	CASSLVQGSTDTQYF	TGTGCCAGCAGCTTAGTACAGGGTAGCACAGATACGCAGTATTTT
TRBV19	NA	NA	TRBJ2-2	CASSSRQNTGELFF	TGTGCCAGTAGTTCCCGACAAAACACCGGGGAGCTGTTTTTT
TRBV29-1	NA	NA	TRBJ1-2	CSVSGGNYGYTF	TGCAGCGTAAGTGGAGGGAACTATGGCTACACCTTC
TRBV19	few	NA	TRBJ1-5	CASTGGGQPQHF	TGTGCCAGTACGGGGGGAGGTCAGCCCCAGCATTTT
TRBV7-9	NA	NA	TRBJ2-2	CASPVGGELFF	TGTGCCAGCCCGGTTGGTGGGGAGCTGTTTTTT
TRBV6-5	few	NA	TRBJ1-5	CASIPPPRGTGPQHF	TGTGCCAGCATCCCACCCCCGAGAGGAACGGGGCCCCAGCATTTT
TRBV19	NA	TRBD1	TRBJ2-6	CASSGQGINGANVLTF	TGTGCCAGTAGCGGACAGGGAATTAATGGGGCCAACGTCCTGACTTTC
TRBV4-2	once	TRBD2	TRBJ2-5	CASSPGLALGTQYF	TGTGCCAGCAGCCCGGGACTAGCTCTCGGGACCCAGTACTTC
TRBV7-9	NA	TRBD1	TRBJ1-2	CASSLWGTENYGYTF	TGTGCCAGCAGCCTATGGGGGACAGAAAACTATGGCTACACCTTC
TRBV5-4	NA	NA	TRBJ2-7	CASSLLNSYEQYF	TGTGCCAGCAGCTTACTAAACTCCTACGAGCAGTACTTC
TRBV7-2	once	NA	TRBJ2-5	CASSLTRSQETQYF	TGTGCCAGCAGCTTAACGCGGTCCCAAGAGACCCAGTACTTC
TRBV5-1	NA	NA	TRBJ1-3	CASSLGGGVAGNTIYF	TGCGCCAGCAGCTTGGGCGGGGGCGTAGCTGGAAACACCATATATTTT
TRBV5-8	NA	NA	TRBJ2-7	CASSQQGFYSYEQYF	TGTGCCAGCAGCCAGCAGGGATTCTACTCCTACGAGCAGTACTTC
TRBV12-2	NA	NA	TRBJ2-1	CASRLASHCSYNEQFF	TGTGCAAGTCGCTTAGCGTCGCACTGTTCCTACAATGAGCAGTTCTTC
TRBV7-9	NA	TRBD2	TRBJ2-7	CASSSTYGTSGSEQYF	TGTGCCAGCAGCTCAACCTACGGGACTAGCGGGAGCGAGCAGTACTTC
TRBV6-5	NA	NA	TRBJ2-7	CASIRSSYEQYF	TGTGCCAGCATACGCAGCTCCTACGAGCAGTACTTC
TRBV4-3	NA	TRBD1	TRBJ1-1	CASSQDLGQGDTEAFF	TGCGCCAGCAGCCAAGATCTCGGACAGGGGGATACTGAAGCTTTCTTT
TRBV2	NA	TRBD2	TRBJ2-1	CASKPAGSYNEQFF	TGTGCCAGCAAGCCAGCGGGGTCCTACAATGAGCAGTTCTTC
TRBV7-3	NA	TRBD2	TRBJ2-3	CASSLLAGVLDTQYF	TGTGCCAGCAGCTTACTAGCGGGGGTTCTAGATACGCAGTATTTT
TRBV28	few	TRBD1	TRBJ2-7	CASSLSGTGRYEQYF	TGTGCCAGCAGTTTATCGGGGACAGGGAGATACGAGCAGTACTTC
TRBV2	few	TRBD1	TRBJ1-5	CASISGTGGNQPQHF	TGTGCCAGCATCTCCGGGACAGGGGGCAATCAGCCCCAGCATTTT
TRBV10-1	NA	NA	TRBJ2-2	CASSEHLSGGELFF	TGCGCCAGCAGTGAACATCTCAGTGGCGGGGAGCTGTTTTTT
TRBV2	NA	NA	TRBJ1-3	CASSESSGNTIYF	TGTGCCAGCAGTGAGAGCTCTGGAAACACCATATATTTT
TRBV29-1	NA	TRBD1	TRBJ2-1	CSVAGDRGLNEQFF	TGCAGCGTAGCCGGCGACAGGGGGCTGAATGAGCAGTTCTTC
TRBV3-1/TRBV3-2	NA	NA	TRBJ2-2	CASSQVQGRANTGELFF	TGTGCCAGCAGCCAAGTACAGGGACGCGCGAACACCGGGGAGCTGTTTTTT
TRBV6-2/TRBV6-3	NA	TRBD1	TRBJ2-7	CASSPNDRGLSYEQYF	TGTGCCAGCAGCCCTAACGACAGGGGGCTTTCCTACGAGCAGTACTTC
TRBV9	NA	TRBD1	TRBJ1-2	CASSVGREGQGFSGGERRGYTF	TGTGCCAGCAGCGTAGGCCGAGAGGGACAGGGATTTTCTGGGGGGGAACGTCGTGGCTACACCTTC
TRBV10-3	NA	NA	TRBJ2-2	CAISEWKGAGELFF	TGTGCCATCAGTGAGTGGAAGGGGGCCGGGGAGCTGTTTTTT
TRBV25-1	NA	NA	TRBJ1-2	CASSGQGYYGYTF	TGTGCCAGCAGTGGTCAGGGGTACTATGGCTACACCTTC
TRBV7-2	NA	NA	TRBJ1-5	CASSLGAGLLQPQHF	TGTGCCAGCAGCTTAGGGGCAGGGTTGCTACAGCCCCAGCATTTT
TRBV14	NA	NA	TRBJ2-7	CASSRSLGTEQYF	TGTGCCAGCAGCCGTAGTCTCGGTACCGAGCAGTACTTC
TRBV6-6	few	NA	TRBJ2-1	CASSYSRVYNEQFF	TGTGCCAGCAGTTACTCCAGGGTCTACAATGAGCAGTTCTTC
TRBV6-1	NA	NA	TRBJ1-1	CASSETAGITEAFF	TGTGCCAGCAGTGAAACAGCAGGGATCACTGAAGCTTTCTTT
TRBV5-1	NA	NA	TRBJ1-5	CASSTFGTPPFVF	TGCGCCAGCAGCACCTTCGGGACTCCCCCCTTTGTTTTT